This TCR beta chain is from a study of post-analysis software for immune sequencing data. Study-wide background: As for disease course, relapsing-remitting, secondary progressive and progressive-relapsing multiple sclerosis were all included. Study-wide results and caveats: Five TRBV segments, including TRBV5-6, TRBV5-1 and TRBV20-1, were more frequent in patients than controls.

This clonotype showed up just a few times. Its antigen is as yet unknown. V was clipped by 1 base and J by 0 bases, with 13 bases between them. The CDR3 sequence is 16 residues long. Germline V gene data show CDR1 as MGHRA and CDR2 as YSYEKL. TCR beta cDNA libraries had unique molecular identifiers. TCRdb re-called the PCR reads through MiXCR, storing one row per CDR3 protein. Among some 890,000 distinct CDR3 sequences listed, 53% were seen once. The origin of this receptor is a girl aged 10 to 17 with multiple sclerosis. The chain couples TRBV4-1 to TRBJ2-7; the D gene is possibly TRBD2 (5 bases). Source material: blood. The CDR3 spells CASSQGETKSSYEQYF. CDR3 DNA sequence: TGCGCCAGCAGCCAAGGGGAGACGAAGAGCTCCTACGAGCAGTACTTC.